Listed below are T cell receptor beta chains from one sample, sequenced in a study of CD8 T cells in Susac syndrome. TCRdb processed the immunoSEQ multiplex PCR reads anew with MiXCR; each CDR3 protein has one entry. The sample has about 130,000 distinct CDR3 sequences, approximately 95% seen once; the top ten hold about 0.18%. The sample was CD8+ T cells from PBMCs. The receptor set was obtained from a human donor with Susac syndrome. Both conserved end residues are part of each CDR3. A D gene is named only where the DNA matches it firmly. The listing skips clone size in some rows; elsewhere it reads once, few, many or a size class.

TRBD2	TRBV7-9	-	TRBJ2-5	TGTGCCAGCAGCTTAGAATCATCTCTAGCGGGTCCCCAAGAGACCCAGTACTTC	CASSLESSLAGPQETQYF
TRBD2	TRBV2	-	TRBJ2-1	TGTGCCAGGACTAGCGTACACGATGAGCAGTTCTTC	CARTSVHDEQFF
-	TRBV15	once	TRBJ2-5	TGTGCCACCAGCCCTCGGCGCCAGGAGCCAGAGACCCAGTACTTC	CATSPRRQEPETQYF
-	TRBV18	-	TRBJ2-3	TGTGCCAGCTCGGGGGACCCGACGTTGACAGATACGCAGTATTTT	CASSGDPTLTDTQYF
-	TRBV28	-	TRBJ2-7	TGTGCCAGCAGAGTCGCGGAGTCAAGCTACGAGCAGTACTTC	CASRVAESSYEQYF
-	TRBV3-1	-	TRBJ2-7	TGTGCCAGCAGCCAAGGGCAGGATAGCTCCTACGAGCAGTACTTC	CASSQGQDSSYEQYF
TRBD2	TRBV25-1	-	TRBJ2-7	TGTGCCAGCAGTGAAGTCACTAGCGACGAGCAGTACTTC	CASSEVTSDEQYF
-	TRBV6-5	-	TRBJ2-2	TGTGCCAGCAGTTACTTACAGGGCGGGGAGCTGTTTTTT	CASSYLQGGELFF
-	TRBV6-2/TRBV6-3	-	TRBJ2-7	TGTGCCAGCAGGGCTAGCGATAGATGGACCTACGAGCAGTACTTC	CASRASDRWTYEQYF
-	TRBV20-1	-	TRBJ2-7	TGCAGTGCTAGTCCCGGGACATCGGGTATCCACGAGCAGTACTTC	CSASPGTSGIHEQYF
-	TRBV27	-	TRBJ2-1	TGTGCCAGCAGGCGGACACCGAGCTCCTACAATGAGCAGTTCTTC	CASRRTPSSYNEQFF
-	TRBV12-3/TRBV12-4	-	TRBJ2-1	TGTGCCAGCAGTTTATTAGAGGGGAGAAACAATGAGCAGTTCTTC	CASSLLEGRNNEQFF
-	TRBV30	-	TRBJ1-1	TGTGCCTGGGGTAACACTGAAGCTTTCTTT	CAWGNTEAFF
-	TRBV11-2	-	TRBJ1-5	TGTGCCAGCAGCCAGGCTGCGGCCGGGAGCAATCAGCCCCAGCATTTT	CASSQAAAGSNQPQHF
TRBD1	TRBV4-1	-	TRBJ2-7	TGCGCCAGCAGCCAGCATACAGGGGGCCCCTCCAATTACGAGCAGTACTTC	CASSQHTGGPSNYEQYF
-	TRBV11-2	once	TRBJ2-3	TGTGCCAGCAGCTTAGATTGGACAGATACGCAGTATTTT	CASSLDWTDTQYF
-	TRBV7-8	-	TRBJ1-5	TGTGCCAGCAGCTTACCCGGTAGCAATCAGCCCCAGCATTTT	CASSLPGSNQPQHF
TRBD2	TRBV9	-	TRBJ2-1	TGTGCCAGCAGCGTTCTAGCGGGAGTCAATGAGCAGTTCTTC	CASSVLAGVNEQFF
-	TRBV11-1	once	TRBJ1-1	TGTGCCAGCAGCTGGCTTGGGGGGACTGAAGCTTTCTTT	CASSWLGGTEAFF
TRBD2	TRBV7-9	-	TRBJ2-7	TGTGCCAGCAGCCCCCGTTCTAGCGGGAGAGTTTACGAGCAGTACTTC	CASSPRSSGRVYEQYF
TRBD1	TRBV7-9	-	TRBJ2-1	TGTGCCAGCAGCTTAGCAGGACAGGGATGGTATGAGCAGTTCTTC	CASSLAGQGWYEQFF